This note documents a single T cell receptor (beta chain) sequence. Its antigen is currently unknown. The record originates from a study of OX40 agonist ivuxolimab in advanced cancers. The CDR3 loop spans 13 amino acids. Germline CDR1 and CDR2: ENHRY and SYGVKD. Sequencing was performed with immunoSEQ multiplex PCR; in TCRdb, only in-frame clones are kept and a portion is missing. This repertoire shows approximately 46,000 clones, 60% to 80% found once; its top ten account for around 2.5%. The study's findings and limits: Among the lowest peripheral clonal expansion occurred in 0.1-3.0 mg/kg partial responders.

Material: CD4+ or CD8+ T cells sorted from blood, obtained in a trial of the OX40 agonist ivuxolimab. The sequence came from an adult with an advanced solid tumor such as melanoma, head and neck, liver or kidney cancer. The rearrangement uses TRBV10-3 and TRBJ1-2; D remains ambiguous. The CDR3 reads CTTNTPGNYGYTF. In DNA form, the CDR3 reads TGTACCACTAACACCCCAGGAAACTATGGCTACACCTTC.